Listed below are T cell receptor beta chains from one sample, sequenced in a study of blood T cell repertoires in COVID-19. The assay was immunoSEQ multiplex PCR, and TCRdb's table has in-frame clones only and misses some. The sample has a few hundred thousand clones, around 85% seen once. Sequencing was carried out using PBMCs or T cells enriched from blood (not recorded which). The receptors were sampled from a woman between 45 and 60 years old who had recovered from COVID-19. Both conserved end residues are part of each CDR3. A D gene is named only where the DNA matches it firmly. Expanded clones are given a class, and other clones once, few, many or no size at all.

v_call	clone_size	j_call	d_call	cdr3_nt	cdr3_aa
TRBV28	-	TRBJ1-6	TRBD1	TGTGCCAGCAGTCCCGGACAGGCCCTGAGCCCCCTCCACTTT	CASSPGQALSPLHF
TRBV25-1	-	TRBJ1-3	TRBD1	TGTGCCAGCAATGCAGGACAGGGGAAAGGAAACACCATATATTTT	CASNAGQGKGNTIYF
TRBV10-3	-	TRBJ2-7	-	TGTGCCATCAGTGGGCGTTCCGGGGCCTACGAGCAGTACTTC	CAISGRSGAYEQYF
TRBV6-5	-	TRBJ1-2	TRBD1	TGTGCCAGCAGTTACCGGGACAGGGACTATGGCTACACCTTC	CASSYRDRDYGYTF
TRBV2	-	TRBJ1-1	-	TGTGCCAGCAGAGTGGACAGCATGAACACTGAAGCTTTCTTT	CASRVDSMNTEAFF
TRBV2	-	TRBJ1-5	-	TGTGCCAGCAGCGTTGCCCGTGTGGGGCTTAGAGGCAATCAGCCCCAGCATTTT	CASSVARVGLRGNQPQHF
TRBV4-1	-	TRBJ1-1	TRBD1	TGCGCCAGCAGTCAATGGGACAGGGGGCTGGGTGAAGCTTTCTTT	CASSQWDRGLGEAFF
TRBV6-1	-	TRBJ2-7	TRBD1	TGTGCCAGCAGTGAAAACGACAGGGGGATTTCCTACGAGCAGTACTTC	CASSENDRGISYEQYF
TRBV27	-	TRBJ1-1	-	TGTGCCAGCAGTTTAAAGTTATCGGTTGGGCAAGGAGCTTTCTTT	CASSLKLSVGQGAFF
TRBV4-1	-	TRBJ2-1	TRBD2	TGCGCCAGCAGCCAAGATGGAGCGGGAGAGTCTTACAATGAGCAGTTCTTC	CASSQDGAGESYNEQFF
TRBV5-6	-	TRBJ1-4	-	TGTGCCAGCAGCTTTGGGGCAAATAATGAAAAACTGTTTTTT	CASSFGANNEKLFF
TRBV19	-	TRBJ2-1	TRBD2	TGTGCCAGTAGTATACGGTCGTCGGGGGGGAATGAGCAGTTCTTC	CASSIRSSGGNEQFF
TRBV5-3	-	TRBJ2-1	-	TGTGCCAGAAGCTTGGGTCATCGGGAGCAGTTCTTC	CARSLGHREQFF
TRBV9	-	TRBJ2-3	-	TGTGCCAGCAGCGTAACAGCTTGGGGCACAGATACGCAGTATTTT	CASSVTAWGTDTQYF
TRBV7-2	-	TRBJ1-1	-	TGTGCCAGCAGCTTAGTAGCGGCAGGGCAGGACACTGAAGCTTTCTTT	CASSLVAAGQDTEAFF
TRBV19	-	TRBJ2-7	-	TGTGCCAGTAGTATAAGTTCGCGGGCGAGCTCCTACGAGCAGTACTTC	CASSISSRASSYEQYF
TRBV27	-	TRBJ2-1	-	TGTGCCAGCAACGGGCCAGGGGCTATCAATGAGCAGTTCTTC	CASNGPGAINEQFF
TRBV9	-	TRBJ2-3	-	TGTGCCAGCAGCGTAGTCCCTAGCACAGATACGCAGTATTTT	CASSVVPSTDTQYF
TRBV7-9	-	TRBJ2-7	TRBD2	TGTGCCAGCAGGTGGTCAGGACTAGCGGGAGCGGAGCAGTACTTC	CASRWSGLAGAEQYF
TRBV5-6	-	TRBJ1-1	TRBD1	TGTGCCAGCAGCCAGGGGGGCCCTGAAGCTTTCTTT	CASSQGGPEAFF
TRBV27	few	TRBJ1-5	-	TGTGCCAGCAGTCCCGCGGCAATCAATCAGCCCCAGCATTTT	CASSPAAINQPQHF
TRBV28	-	TRBJ1-3	TRBD1	TGTGCCAGCAATACTAGGGGGCAAAACACCATATATTTT	CASNTRGQNTIYF
TRBV29-1	-	TRBJ2-1	TRBD2	TGCAGCGTGGCCGGGGGGGGCTTGAGCTCCTACAATGAGCAGTTCTTC	CSVAGGGLSSYNEQFF
TRBV6-5	-	TRBJ1-6	TRBD1	TGTGCCAGCAGTTACAGACAGGGGAGGAATTCACCCCTCCACTTT	CASSYRQGRNSPLHF
TRBV5-4	-	TRBJ2-1	TRBD2	TGTGCCAGCAGCTTCACTAGCGGGGTCAATGAGCAGTTCTTC	CASSFTSGVNEQFF
TRBV29-1	-	TRBJ1-2	-	TGCAGCGTTGAAGATCGGGGGTCCTATGGCTACACCTTC	CSVEDRGSYGYTF
TRBV5-1	-	TRBJ1-1	-	TGCGCCAGTCGAGGGGGGAACACTGAAGCTTTCTTT	CASRGGNTEAFF
TRBV28	-	TRBJ2-5	-	TGTGCCAGCAGCTCCCTCGTGCGCGCAGAGACCCAGTACTTC	CASSSLVRAETQYF
TRBV28	-	TRBJ2-7	TRBD1	TGTGCCAGCAGTCCGGCGACAGGGGGGAGGGACGAGCAGTACTTC	CASSPATGGRDEQYF
TRBV2	-	TRBJ2-7	TRBD2	TGTGCCAGCAGTGGGCTCCTCGGGGGGGGTGGCGAGCAGTACTTC	CASSGLLGGGGEQYF
TRBV2	-	TRBJ2-7	-	TGTGCCAGCAGTGAGTTTGTCGGGAACGACGAGCAGTACTTC	CASSEFVGNDEQYF
TRBV24-1	-	TRBJ1-1	TRBD1	TGTGCCACCAGTGATTCGGGGACAGGGAGAAGTGGAGCTTTCTTT	CATSDSGTGRSGAFF
TRBV20-1	-	TRBJ1-2	-	TGCAGTGCTAGTGGAAGAGGCGGCGGGAACTATGGCTACACCTTC	CSASGRGGGNYGYTF
TRBV11-2	-	TRBJ2-1	TRBD2	TGTGCCAGCAGCTTCCCTAGCGGAGGAGGGCCAATCAATGAGCAGTTCTTC	CASSFPSGGGPINEQFF
TRBV24-1	-	TRBJ2-1	-	TGTGCCACCAGCCCGGGACTTCGAGGGAACAATGAGCAGTTCTTC	CATSPGLRGNNEQFF
TRBV7-9	-	TRBJ2-1	TRBD2	TGTGCCAGCAGCCCCGGGACTAGCGGGAGCCACAGAATCTTC	CASSPGTSGSHRIF
TRBV5-5	-	TRBJ1-1	-	TGTGCCAGCAGCTTGGCCGGGGGGCAGCCTGAAGCTTTCTTT	CASSLAGGQPEAFF
TRBV9	-	TRBJ1-5	-	TGTGCCAGCAGCGTTTCCCAGGTCCCCAATCAGCCCCAGCATTTT	CASSVSQVPNQPQHF
TRBV13	-	TRBJ2-1	TRBD1	TGTGCCAGCAGCTTAGGCCTCGGGACAGCCTACAATGAGCAGTTCTTC	CASSLGLGTAYNEQFF
TRBV19	-	TRBJ1-5	-	TGTGCCAGTAGTATTGGGTTGGAGCAGCCCCAGCATTTT	CASSIGLEQPQHF
TRBV7-2	-	TRBJ1-2	TRBD1	TGTGCCAGCAGCTTAGCGCTGGGACAGAACTATGGCTACACCTTC	CASSLALGQNYGYTF
TRBV7-9	-	TRBJ2-5	-	TGTGCCAGCAGCCCACGGAGTGAGACCCAGTACTTC	CASSPRSETQYF
TRBV19	-	TRBJ2-7	TRBD1	TGTGCCACCCTGCAGGACAGGGGGCGCGACGAGCAGTACTTC	CATLQDRGRDEQYF
TRBV28	-	TRBJ2-7	-	TGTGCCAGCAGCTGGACAGAAACCTACGAGCAGTACTTC	CASSWTETYEQYF
TRBV28	once	TRBJ2-5	TRBD2	TGTGCCAGCAACCTATGGGGGGGAGAGACCCAGTACTTC	CASNLWGGETQYF
TRBV5-1	-	TRBJ1-6	-	TGCGCCAGCAGCCCCGGACAGAATTTGTCACCCCTCCACTTT	CASSPGQNLSPLHF